Listed here are 14 T cell receptor beta chains from one sample, sequenced in a study of cytomegalovirus exposure and HLA in healthy donors. PCR used 60 Vbeta primers and 13 Jbeta primers. Libraries were prepared by immunoSEQ multiplex PCR; TCRdb keeps only in-frame clonotypes and omits some of them. The sample carries 150,000 or so clones, around two thirds recorded once. The sample taken for sequencing was PBMCs. The receptors come from a man younger than 45 in good health and CMV-seropositive.

The J gene is TRBJ1-6, the V gene TRBV4-1; weak D call: TRBD1 (6 bases). Germline V gene lookup returns CDR1 MGHRA and CDR2 YSYEKL. V dropped 0 bases and J dropped 4 bases, with 7 bases sitting between them. CDR3 length: 15 residues. CDR3 amino acids: CASSQEGQYNSPLHF. The CDR3 DNA sequence: TGCGCCAGCAGCCAAGAAGGACAGTATAATTCACCCCTCCACTTT.

The chain carries TRBV7-3 and TRBJ1-1, with unresolved D. This CDR3 spans 13 amino acids. From germline, CDR1 is SGHTA and CDR2 FQGTGA. Deletions cut 5 bases from V and 3 bases from J, with 10 bases between. The CDR3 sequence is CASSRQRDTEAFF. DNA of the CDR3: TGTGCCAGCAGCCGCCAGAGGGACACTGAAGCTTTCTTT.

The rearrangement uses TRBV5-5 and TRBJ1-5; 7 bases are a match to TRBD1. The CDR3 loop spans 15 amino acids. J lost 2 bases, V lost 4 bases, and 6 bases had no gene match. CDR1 is SGHKS, CDR2 YYEKEE, per germline (reference sequence). The CDR3 region is CASSRGQLGNQPQHF. CDR3 sequence (DNA): TGTGCCAGCAGCCGGGGACAGCTGGGCAATCAGCCCCAGCATTTT. Filled out from reference TRBV5-5 and TRBJ1-5, the complete variable domain reads DAGVTQSPTHLIKTRGQQVTLRCSPISGHKSVSWYQQVLGQGPQFIFQYYEKEERGRGNFPDRFSARQFPNYSSELNVNALLLGDSALYLCASSRGQLGNQPQHFGDGTRLSIL.

This clone has only a few counts. The J gene is TRBJ2-7, the V gene TRBV11-2; 8 nucleotides agree with TRBD2. Trimming cost V 5 bases and J 2 bases; bases outside gene matches: 8. Germline CDR1 is SGHAT and CDR2 is FQNNGV. This CDR3 comprises 15 residues. CDR3 protein: CASSPYSRGAYEQYF. The CDR3 DNA follows: TGTGCCAGCAGCCCCTACTCGCGGGGGGCCTACGAGCAGTACTTC. Variable domain in full (rest from reference TRBV11-2 and TRBJ2-7): EAGVAQSPRYKIIEKRQSVAFWCNPISGHATLYWYQQILGQGPKLLIQFQNNGVVDDSQLPKDRFSAERLKGVDSTLKIQPAKLEDSAVYLCASSPYSRGAYEQYFGPGTRLTVT.

The rearrangement uses TRBV10-3 and TRBJ2-2; 7 positions agree with TRBD1. This CDR3 is 15 amino acids long. CDR1 is ENHRY and CDR2 is SYGVKD in the germline V gene. V lost 2 bases and J lost 3; bases outside the gene matches: 3. CDR3 DNA sequence: TGTGCCATCAGTGAGACAACAGGGGACACCGGGGAGCTGTTTTTT. Translating it yields CAISETTGDTGELFF.

The table lists this clone with a few counts. The V gene is TRBV9, the J gene TRBJ1-4; TRBD1 matches at 8 bases. CDR3 length: 15 amino acids. V was pared by 2 bases and J by 7 bases, with 7 bases of the junction left unmatched. Germline CDR1 SGDLS, CDR2 YYNGEE. CDR3 nucleotides: TGTGCCAGCAGCGTTGCAGGGGGCGCTGGTGAAAAACTGTTTTTT. Translated, it gives CASSVAGGAGEKLFF.

The chain links TRBV7-6 to TRBJ1-4, with 7 positions matching TRBD1. The germline V gene encodes CDR1 SGHVS and CDR2 FNYEAQ. The V gene end was trimmed by 10 bases and the J gene end by 4 bases; junction bases not matched to a gene: 6. The CDR3 is made up of 13 amino acids. The CDR3 is CATETGNNEKLFF. CDR3 DNA sequence: TGTGCCACTGAGACAGGGAATAATGAAAAACTGTTTTTT.

The chain uses TRBV5-1 and TRBJ2-5; 10 nucleotides match TRBD1. The germline V gene has CDR1 SGHRS and CDR2 YFSETQ. The CDR3 extends over 15 amino acids. J gave up 4 bases and V 4 bases, and 7 bases lay outside the gene matches. The CDR3 here is CASSARTGGGETQYF. The CDR3 DNA sequence: TGCGCCAGCAGCGCAAGGACAGGGGGAGGAGAGACCCAGTACTTC. The full variable domain, completed using reference TRBV5-1 and TRBJ2-5, is KAGVTQTPRYLIKTRGQQVTLSCSPISGHRSVSWYQQTPGQGLQFLFEYFSETQRNKGNFPGRFSGRQFSNSRSEMNVSTLELGDSALYLCASSARTGGGETQYFGPGTRLLVL.

The chain carries TRBV7-6 and TRBJ2-1; D may be TRBD2 (6 bases). CDR3 length equals 12 residues. The ends were cut back, 10 bases at V and 5 bases at J, with 12 bases in the middle. Germline-derived CDR1 and CDR2 are SGHVS and FNYEAQ. The CDR3 region is CATKREDNEQFF. CDR3 bases: TGTGCCACAAAAAGGGAGGACAATGAGCAGTTCTTC. The full variable domain, rest sourced from reference TRBV7-6 and TRBJ2-1, is GAGVSQSPRYKVTKRGQDVALRCDPISGHVSLYWYRQALGQGPEFLTYFNYEAQQDKSGLPNDRFSAERPEGSISTLTIQRTEQRDSAMYRCATKREDNEQFFGPGTRLTVL.

The chain has TRBV13 and TRBJ1-1, with D possibly TRBD1 on 5 matching bases. V lost 1 base to trimming and J lost 3 bases, with 15 bases between them. Germline V gene lookup returns CDR1 PRHDT and CDR2 FYEKMQ (reference sequence). The CDR3 spans 16 residues. Here the CDR3 DNA reads TGTGCCAGCAGCTTAGCAGGGTTCGTTGGGGACACTGAAGCTTTCTTT. This translates into CASSLAGFVGDTEAFF.

The table lists this clone with a few counts. This chain links TRBV5-1 with TRBJ1-1; D gene uncertain. The CDR3 runs to 16 residues. Germline CDR1 reads SGHRS; CDR2 reads YFSETQ. Trimming cost V 0 bases and J 4 bases, with 16 bases left between them. The CDR3 DNA sequence: TGCGCCAGCAGCTTGGAGGCAGAGGCGTATCCCACTGAAGCTTTCTTT. Translation: CASSLEAEAYPTEAFF.

The V and J genes are TRBV7-6 and TRBJ2-5, with D perhaps matching TRBD2 (6 bases). The germline gives CDR1 SGHVS, CDR2 FNYEAQ. Trimming removed 1 base at V and 4 bases at J, with 10 bases between. The CDR3 extends over 14 amino acids. Written as DNA, the CDR3 is TGTGCCAGCAGCTTAGTAGTCGGGGGAGAGACCCAGTACTTC. This sequence encodes CASSLVVGGETQYF.

The J gene is TRBJ2-3, the V gene TRBV6-6; the D gene is possibly TRBD1 (5 bases). V was pared by 1 base and J by 2 bases, with 13 bases between. The germline gives CDR1 MNHNY, CDR2 SVGAGI (reference sequence). CDR3 length equals 16 residues. CDR3 residues: CASSYLTLGPTDTQYF. The CDR3 bases are TGTGCCAGCAGTTACTTGACGCTGGGGCCCACAGATACGCAGTATTTT.

The chain couples TRBV18 to TRBJ1-5; perhaps TRBD1 as D (5 bases). Deletions cut 6 bases from V and 4 bases from J, with 10 bases between. Germline-derived CDR1 and CDR2 are KGHSH and LQKENI. There are 13 residues in the CDR3. CDR3 amino acids: CASSPGGNQPQHF. The DNA of the CDR3 is TGTGCCAGCTCCCCGGGGGGGAATCAGCCCCAGCATTTT.